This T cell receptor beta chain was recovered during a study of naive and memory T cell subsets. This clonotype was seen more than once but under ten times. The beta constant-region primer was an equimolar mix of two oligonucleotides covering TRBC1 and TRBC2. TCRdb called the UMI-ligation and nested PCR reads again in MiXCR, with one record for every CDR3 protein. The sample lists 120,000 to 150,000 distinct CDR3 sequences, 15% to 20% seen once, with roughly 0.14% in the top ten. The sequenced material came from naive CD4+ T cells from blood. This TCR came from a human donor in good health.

The CDR3 bases are TGTGCCAGCAGCCACCGACTAGCGGGAAGTCAGGGTGTCTACGAGCAGTACTTC. Its translation: CASSHRLAGSQGVYEQYF. This chain uses TRBV14 with TRBJ2-7; 11 nucleotides line up with TRBD2. V lost 3 bases to trimming and J lost 3 bases; unmatched junction nucleotides: 13. Germline CDR1 reads SGHDN; CDR2 reads FVKESK. This CDR3 is built from 18 residues.